Each of the 10 T cell receptor beta chains below was sequenced from the same sample in a study of early T cells in non-severe SARS-CoV-2 infection. One entry per CDR3 protein, called by TCRdb with MiXCR from the 5' RACE reads. Here the sample spans approximately 50,000 distinct CDR3 sequences, roughly an eighth being singletons. The sample comprised whole blood. Receptors were obtained from an adult who was a healthcare worker with PCR-confirmed SARS-CoV-2 infection or an uninfected control (not recorded which).

This clonotype has only a few counts. CDR3 in amino acids: CASSLGGHPQETQYF. CDR3 DNA: TGTGCCAGCAGCTTAGGGGGACACCCTCAAGAGACCCAGTACTTC. This sequence joins TRBV7-3 and TRBJ2-5, with a possible D match to TRBD1 (6 bases). With 2 bases removed from V and 2 bases from J, the gap between germline ends came to 12 bases. This CDR3 is 15 amino acids long. From germline, CDR1 is SGHTA and CDR2 FQGTGA. Variable domain in full (rest from reference TRBV7-3 and TRBJ2-5): GAGVSQTPSNKVTEKGKYVELRCDPISGHTALYWYRQSLGQGPEFLIYFQGTGAADDSGLPNDRFFAVRPEGSVSTLKIQRTERGDSAVYLCASSLGGHPQETQYFGPGTRLLVL.

This clonotype turned up a few times. This sequence joins TRBV15 and TRBJ2-1, with 10 bases identical to TRBD2. The germline gives CDR1 LNHNV, CDR2 YYDKDF (reference sequence). The CDR3 is 19 residues long. The V segment lost 0 bases and the J segment 2 bases; nucleotides outside the gene matches: 10. This CDR3 reads CATSRDLPWTSGPYNEQFF. In DNA form, the CDR3 reads TGTGCCACCAGCAGAGACCTACCCTGGACTAGCGGTCCCTACAATGAGCAGTTCTTC.

In its sample, this clonotype was seen many times. V and J are TRBV11-2 and TRBJ2-2, with a weak D call TRBD2 (5 bases). The germline V gene encodes CDR1 SGHAT and CDR2 FQNNGV. V was clipped by 3 bases and J by 5 bases, with 25 bases between them. CDR3 size: 19 residues. Here the CDR3 DNA reads TGTGCCAGCAGCTTCTCGGGAAACAGTGGGCGAGTCGGGACCGGGGAGCTGTTTTTT. Translated, it gives CASSFSGNSGRVGTGELFF.

This clonotype was detected only a few times. The chain joins TRBV6-2 or TRBV6-3 to TRBJ2-2; D not resolved. The length of the CDR3 is 15 residues. The V gene's germline CDR1 is MNHEY and CDR2 SVGEGT. V was shortened by 5 bases and J by 1 base, with 11 bases between the two germline ends. The CDR3 coding sequence is TGTGCCAGCAGTCGGCACTCCCAGAACACCGGGGAGCTGTTTTTT. Its protein is CASSRHSQNTGELFF.

The V gene is TRBV4-2, the J gene TRBJ2-1; 8 bases align to TRBD1. V lost 3 bases, J lost 2 bases, and 6 bases stayed unmatched. The length of the CDR3 is 16 residues. Germline CDR1 and CDR2: LGHNA and YNFKEQ. Here the CDR3 reads CASSHPDRGPYNEQFF. As DNA, the CDR3 is TGTGCCAGCAGCCATCCCGACAGGGGACCCTACAATGAGCAGTTCTTC.

This clonotype was detected only a few times. V is TRBV19 and J is TRBJ1-3; D uncertain. Germline loops: CDR1 LNHDA, CDR2 SQIVND (reference sequence). CDR3 length equals 14 residues. Trimming pared 7 bases from V and 0 bases from J, leaving 10 bases between. The CDR3 loop reads CASTGRHSGNTIYF. In DNA, the CDR3 is TGTGCCAGTACCGGACGGCACTCTGGAAACACCATATATTTT. Complete variable domain (other parts from reference TRBV19 and TRBJ1-3): DGGITQSPKYLFRKEGQNVTLSCEQNLNHDAMYWYRQDPGQGLRLIYYSQIVNDFQKGDIAEGYSVSREKKESFPLTVTSAQKNPTAFYLCASTGRHSGNTIYFGEGSWLTVV.

This clonotype has ten or more counts. V and J are TRBV15 and TRBJ1-2; TRBD1 is a possible D gene (5 bases). CDR1 is LNHNV, CDR2 YYDKDF, per germline (reference sequence). The V end lost 0 bases, the J end lost 0 bases, and 20 bases lay between the germline ends. CDR3 length: 19 amino acids. DNA of the CDR3: TGTGCCACCAGCAGAGATCGGTTAGGGGCTCCGAGTTCTAACTATGGCTACACCTTC. Its translation is CATSRDRLGAPSSNYGYTF.

The chain employs TRBV6-6 and TRBJ2-7; the D gene is possibly TRBD1 (5 bases). From germline, CDR1 is MNHNY and CDR2 SVGAGI (reference sequence). The CDR3 is 13 residues long. V was cut by 7 bases and J by 3 bases, with 13 bases left in between. CDR3 DNA sequence: TGTGCCAGCAAAACCGGACAACTCTACGAGCAGTACTTC. It translates to CASKTGQLYEQYF.

This clonotype was seen a few times. The chain uses TRBV6-4 and TRBJ2-3; D perhaps matches TRBD2 (7 bases). This CDR3 contains 15 residues. Per the germline V gene, CDR1 is MRHNA and CDR2 is SNTAGT. Trimming stripped 6 bases from V and 6 bases from J, with 19 bases between. CDR3 amino acids: CASSAGGGGSDTQYF. CDR3 sequence (DNA): TGTGCCAGCAGCGCCGGTGGGGGGGGCTCGGATACGCAGTATTTT.

This clonotype was found a few times. The chain employs TRBV29-1 and TRBJ2-5; no definite D call. The CDR3 loop spans 12 amino acids. Germline CDR1 and CDR2: SQVTM and ANQGSEA. The V end lost 7 bases, the J end lost 5 bases, and 14 bases lay between the germline ends. Written as DNA, the CDR3 is TGCAGCGCAACCCCCAGCGACGAGACCCAGTACTTC. Its protein is CSATPSDETQYF.